The clone carrying this T cell receptor beta chain has a count of ten or more. No antigen is known for it. The sample comes from a study of T-cell reconstitution after alpha-beta-depleted transplantation in children. General study results and limits: The origin of high day-60 TCRbeta diversity in some patients lay in surviving recipient T cells and thymic progenitors.

Unique molecular identifiers were built into the TCRbeta library. TCRdb ran MiXCR on the PCR reads and lists one entry per CDR3 protein. This sample yields 750,000 to 950,000 distinct CDR3 sequences, of which 16% are seen a single time; just under 5% belongs to the top ten. The CDR3 totals 16 residues. Germline CDR1 and CDR2: SGHTA and FQGTGA. V lost 2 bases and J lost 8; bases outside the gene matches: 9. The input for sequencing was PBMCs, mostly from graft donor cells, taken 360 days after TCRalphabeta/CD19-depleted stem cell transplant. The clonotype originates from a male patient younger than 18 who had a stem cell transplant for acute lymphoblastic leukemia, so the T cells may come from the graft donor. This chain connects TRBV7-3 to TRBJ2-1, with 10 nucleotides matching TRBD2. The CDR3 nucleotides are TGTGCCAGCAGCTTATCGGTGATAGCGGGAGGCGATGAGCAGTTCTTC. This gives the protein CASSLSVIAGGDEQFF.